What follows describes a single T cell receptor (beta chain). The data derive from a study of shared clonotypes between healthy human individuals. This table comes from immunoSEQ multiplex PCR, and its TCRdb copy is limited to in-frame clones, with some not included. The data show around 620,000 clones, 90% to 95% seen once. Naive CD8 populations comprised CD45RO-negative cells positively selected for CCR7, excluding terminally differentiated effector memory CD45RA+ cells. The J segment lost 1 base and the V segment lost 5 bases, leaving 3 bases of the junction unmatched. Per the germline V gene, CDR1 is SGHDN and CDR2 is FVKESK. The CDR3 covers 14 residues.

The chain carries TRBV14 and TRBJ2-7; TRBD1 matches 9 bases. Sequencing was performed on naive CD8+ T cells sorted from blood. The sequence came from a woman aged 25 to 39 in good health. CDR3 loop: CASSYDRGSYEQYF. The CDR3 DNA is TGTGCCAGCAGCTACGACAGGGGGTCCTACGAGCAGTACTTC.